This T cell receptor (beta chain) was observed in a study of Tregs in tolerant kidney transplant recipients. Findings of the study overall: Validation in larger populations is needed because few patients were studied. Expanding Tregs on activated donor B cells appeared to best identify donor-specific TCRbeta clones. Some patients' samples used different primers over time, so nucleotide sequences weren't comparable.

Per germline, CDR1 SGHTA and CDR2 FQGNSA. The CDR3 extends over 14 amino acids. Trimming at V came to 3 bases and at J to 2 bases, leaving 1 base not matched to a gene. Repertoires were generated with immunoSEQ multiplex PCR, while TCRdb's copy carries only in-frame clones and drops some. In the table there are approximately 99,000 clones, around 90% of which are singletons. This clone was detected many times. Its specificity is unknown. The chain carries TRBV7-2 and TRBJ2-7; TRBD2 matches 10 bases. Here the sequenced sample was CD4+ T cells from blood, taken before the transplant. The clonotype originates from a human donor who received a combined kidney and bone marrow transplant. CDR3 loop: CASSFTSGAYEQYF. The CDR3 nucleotides read TGTGCCAGCAGCTTTACTAGCGGGGCCTACGAGCAGTACTTC.